One sample yielded the 24 T cell receptor beta chains listed below, sequenced in a study of T cells in Graves' hyperthyroidism and ophthalmopathy. RNA transcripts served as the template for amplifying TCR beta CDR3 regions. Using the HTBI primer set, a first-round RT-PCR was run on the TCR CDR3. TCRdb re-analysed the multiplex PCR reads in MiXCR, keeping a single row per CDR3 protein. The table has some 550,000 distinct CDR3 sequences, more than 15% seen once; the top ten hold around 3.5%. The material sequenced was blood. The receptors originated from a woman aged 35 to 49 with Graves' ophthalmopathy.

This clonotype was seen only a few times. V and J are TRBV20-1 and TRBJ2-1; 7 bases line up with TRBD2. Germline V gene sequence: CDR1 DFQATT, CDR2 SNEGSKA (reference sequence). V was clipped by 3 bases and J by 7 bases; unmatched bases: 15. This CDR3 region has 16 residues. Written as DNA, the CDR3 is TGCAGTGCTAGCGGAAAGAGCGGGGTACGGGGGAATGAGCAGTTCTTC. Translation: CSASGKSGVRGNEQFF.

The rearrangement uses TRBV5-5 and TRBJ2-1, with TRBD1 identical over 9 bases. Unmatched junction bases numbered 5, after V lost 3 bases and J lost 13 bases. This CDR3 has 12 residues. Per germline, CDR1 SGHKS and CDR2 YYEKEE (reference sequence). CDR3 protein: CASSSWTGDQFF. CDR3 bases: TGTGCCAGCAGCTCCTGGACAGGGGACCAGTTCTTC.

This clonotype was seen only a few times. One end of the junction does not line up with germline, which may come from a read error. The rearrangement uses TRBV24-1 and TRBJ2-1, with 13 bases aligning to TRBD2. Germline lookup yields CDR1 KGHDR and CDR2 SFDVKD. This CDR3 contains 18 residues. The CDR3 loop is CGTSDTSGRASTYNEQFF. CDR3 sequence (DNA): TGTGGCACCAGTGACACTAGCGGGAGGGCTAGCACCTACAATGAGCAGTTCTTC.

This clonotype has ten or more counts. The chain links TRBV12-3 or TRBV12-4 to TRBJ1-2; D may be TRBD1 (6 bases). Deletions cut 3 bases from V and 4 bases from J, with 12 bases between. This CDR3 region has 14 residues. The CDR3 DNA sequence: TGTGCCAGCAGTTTGACAGGCTCCTCCTATGGCTACACCTTC. Translated, it gives CASSLTGSSYGYTF.

There are many counts of this clonotype. The chain links TRBV6-1 to TRBJ1-1; TRBD1 aligns across 8 bases. CDR1 and CDR2 (germline): MNHNS, SASEGT. The junction had 2 bases not matched to a gene; V was cut back by 0 bases and J by 2 bases. The CDR3 consists of 15 residues. This CDR3 reads CASSEATGVNTEAFF. Here the CDR3 DNA reads TGTGCCAGCAGTGAAGCGACAGGGGTAAACACTGAAGCTTTCTTT.

V and J are TRBV20-1 and TRBJ2-3; 11 bases match TRBD2. Trimming cost V 2 bases and J 4 bases; bases outside gene matches: 8. There are 16 residues in the CDR3. Germline V CDR1 and CDR2: DFQATT, SNEGSKA (reference sequence). For the CDR3, the DNA is TGCAGTGCTAGATTCGCTAGCGGGGGGATAGCAGATACGCAGTATTTT. Protein: CSARFASGGIADTQYF.

Ten or more counts support this clonotype. The chain uses TRBV18 and TRBJ1-1; 8 positions agree with TRBD1. The CDR3 is 14 amino acids. Germline V gene data show CDR1 as KGHSH and CDR2 as LQKENI. V gave up 5 bases and J gave up 5 bases; unmatched junction bases: 7. The CDR3 loop is CASSDLGQGTEAFF. The CDR3 region has the DNA TGTGCCAGCTCAGACCTCGGACAGGGAACTGAAGCTTTCTTT.

This clonotype was counted at least ten times. The rearrangement joins TRBV11-1 to TRBJ2-1, with 8 bases identical to TRBD2. The CDR3 is made up of 16 amino acids. Germline-derived CDR1 and CDR2 are SGHAT and FQDESV (reference sequence). V lost 5 bases to trimming and J lost 3 bases; unmatched junction nucleotides: 9. The CDR3 DNA sequence: TGTGCCAGCAGCCCCCTTGGACGGGGGGGCTACAATGAGCAGTTCTTC. Translated, it gives CASSPLGRGGYNEQFF.

This clonotype occurred once. This chain joins TRBV6-1 and TRBJ2-7, with TRBD2 identical over 14 bases. The CDR3 extends over 18 amino acids. CDR1 is MNHNS and CDR2 is SASEGT in the germline V gene. Trimming cost V 5 bases and J 3 bases; bases outside gene matches: 12. CDR3 in DNA: TGTGCCAGCAGTCCCCGGACTAGCGGGAGGATGGGCCTCTACGAGCAGTACTTC. Its protein is CASSPRTSGRMGLYEQYF.

Remarks on this clonotype: This may be a read error: a much more frequent sequence differs by one nucleotide. The J gene is TRBJ2-1, the V gene TRBV2, with 10 bases lining up with TRBD2. Germline V gene sequence: CDR1 SNHLY, CDR2 FYNNEI. The junction had 8 bases not matched to a gene; V was cut back by 8 bases and J by 4 bases. The CDR3 totals 15 residues. CDR3 protein: CASGAQRGGYNEQFF. CDR3 sequence (DNA): TGTGCCAGCGGTGCCCAGCGGGGGGGTTACAATGAGCAGTTCTTC.

This clonotype was detected ten times or more. The gene calls are TRBV6-1 and TRBJ2-1; TRBD1 matches at 10 bases. The V gene end was trimmed by 6 bases and the J gene end by 6 bases; junction bases not matched to a gene: 11. Germline lookup yields CDR1 MNHNS and CDR2 SASEGT. CDR3 length equals 16 residues. CDR3 sequence: CASRTVGTGAGNEQFF. The CDR3 DNA is TGTGCCAGCAGAACCGTTGGGACAGGGGCTGGCAATGAGCAGTTCTTC.

A few counts support this clonotype. The chain joins TRBV28 to TRBJ2-2; D not certain. With 6 bases removed from V and 1 base from J, the gap between germline ends came to 12 bases. The CDR3 consists of 15 residues. In germline, CDR1 is MDHEN, CDR2 SYDVKM. The CDR3 DNA is TGTGCCAGCAGCTATATACTAAGGAACACCGGGGAGCTGTTTTTT. Amino acid sequence: CASSYILRNTGELFF.

This clonotype was recorded at least ten times. The rearrangement links TRBV28 to TRBJ1-1, with no clear D. Germline V gene sequence: CDR1 MDHEN, CDR2 SYDVKM. There are 18 residues in the CDR3. The V end was cut by 6 bases, the J end by 1 base, with 24 bases between. The CDR3 DNA sequence: TGTGCCAGCAGCCGTAGCTACCGGGCCCAATTTAGGAACACTGAAGCTTTCTTT. Its protein product is CASSRSYRAQFRNTEAFF. Looking up the rest from reference TRBV28 and TRBJ1-1 gives the full variable domain: DVKVTQSSRYLVKRTGEKVFLECVQDMDHENMFWYRQDPGLGLRLIYFSYDVKMKEKGDIPEGYSVSREKKERFSLILESASTNQTSMYLCASSRSYRAQFRNTEAFFGQGTRLTVV.

This clonotype was observed a handful of times. The chain joins TRBV30 to TRBJ2-5; 8 bases match TRBD2. Germline assignment: CDR1 GTSNPN and CDR2 SVGIG (reference sequence). CDR3 size: 15 residues. V shed 3 bases and J 0 bases; nucleotides not matched to a gene: 6. The CDR3 reads CAWSPSGLDQETQYF. Written as DNA, the CDR3 is TGTGCCTGGAGCCCCTCGGGACTAGACCAAGAGACCCAGTACTTC.

This clonotype was seen a few times. The chain employs TRBV6-1 and TRBJ1-6; D gene uncertain. Germline V gene sequence: CDR1 MNHNS, CDR2 SASEGT. The V end was cut by 6 bases, the J end by 0 bases, with 15 bases between. The CDR3 consists of 17 residues. Here the CDR3 DNA reads TGTGCCAGCAGACGTCAGGCAGCCAGCTCCTATAATTCACCCCTCCACTTT. This translates into CASRRQAASSYNSPLHF.

This chain links TRBV7-2 with TRBJ2-3; 9 nucleotides align to TRBD2. Germline lookup yields CDR1 SGHTA and CDR2 FQGNSA. Trimming took 5 bases from V and 2 from J; bases not matched to a gene: 8. The CDR3 length is 16 residues. The CDR3 loop reads CASSTGTSRHTDTQYF. In nucleotides, the CDR3 is TGTGCCAGCAGCACCGGGACTAGCCGCCACACAGATACGCAGTATTTT. The complete variable domain, with remaining parts taken from reference TRBV7-2 and TRBJ2-3, reads GAGVSQSPSNKVTEKGKDVELRCDPISGHTALYWYRQSLGQGLEFLIYFQGNSAPDKSGLPSDRFSAERTGGSVSTLTIQRTQQEDSAVYLCASSTGTSRHTDTQYFGPGTRLTVL.

The chain couples TRBV11-2 to TRBJ1-6; D uncertain. Germline CDR1 and CDR2: SGHAT and FQNNGV. Trimming took off 4 bases at V and 10 bases at J, with 14 bases between the two ends. This CDR3 has 14 amino acids. CDR3 coding DNA: TGTGCCAGCAGCTCCCGGGCGTCGGACTCACCCCTCCACTTT. It is translated as CASSSRASDSPLHF.

This chain connects TRBV5-1 to TRBJ1-1; possibly TRBD1 for D (5 bases). V lost 4 bases and J lost 0, with 13 bases in between. Germline CDR1 is SGHRS and CDR2 is YFSETQ. The CDR3 runs to 15 residues. CDR3 bases: TGCGCCAGCAGCCCGGGGACGTACATGAACACTGAAGCTTTCTTT. It yields the protein CASSPGTYMNTEAFF.

With regard to this clonotype: This sequence may be a read error, since a much larger clone differs from it by one base. Given the absence of the conserved phenylalanine or tryptophan at the CDR3 end, a read error is likely. V usage is TRBV14 and J usage is TRBJ2-7; 12 bases are a match to TRBD1. CDR3 size: 15 residues. Germline V gives CDR1 SGHDN, CDR2 FVKESK. V lost 5 bases and J lost 6; bases outside the gene matches: 8. The DNA of the CDR3 is TGTGCCAGCAGCGCCCGGGACAGGGGGCCTAGCGAGCAGTACCTC. Translated: CASSARDRGPSEQYL.

This chain uses TRBV30 with TRBJ2-7; 7 bases match TRBD1. Germline trimming cut 8 bases from V and 2 bases from J; bases unmatched to any gene: 3. Germline V gene lookup returns CDR1 GTSNPN and CDR2 SVGIG (reference sequence). This CDR3 has 11 residues. CDR3: CAGQETYEQYF. The CDR3 coding sequence is TGTGCCGGACAGGAGACCTACGAGCAGTACTTC.

The rearrangement joins TRBV30 to TRBJ2-4, with 7 positions matching TRBD1. The CDR3 length is 15 residues. J lost 0 bases, V lost 1 base, and 3 bases had no gene match. The germline V gene encodes CDR1 GTSNPN and CDR2 SVGIG (reference sequence). CDR3 nucleotide sequence: TGTGCCTGGAGTGGAACAGGGGTAGCCAAAAACATTCAGTACTTC. Translating gives CAWSGTGVAKNIQYF.

The sample holds many counts of this clonotype. This chain links TRBV28 with TRBJ2-1, with D unresolved. V gave up 5 bases and J gave up 5 bases, with 13 bases separating them. The germline CDR1 and CDR2 sequences are MDHEN and SYDVKM. CDR3 size: 14 residues. The CDR3 DNA sequence: TGTGCCAGCAGTCTCCATACTGGTAACAATGAGCAGTTCTTC. Its protein is CASSLHTGNNEQFF. Full variable domain (missing parts from reference TRBV28 and TRBJ2-1): DVKVTQSSRYLVKRTGEKVFLECVQDMDHENMFWYRQDPGLGLRLIYFSYDVKMKEKGDIPEGYSVSREKKERFSLILESASTNQTSMYLCASSLHTGNNEQFFGPGTRLTVL.

For this clonotype: A much larger clonotype is one base distant, so this may be a read error. The chain joins TRBV6-1 to TRBJ2-3; either TRBD1 or TRBD2 may supply D (6 bases each). Germline V gene sequence: CDR1 MNHNS, CDR2 SASEGT. With 3 bases removed from V and 4 bases from J, the gap between germline ends came to 14 bases. This CDR3 has 15 residues. Written as DNA, the CDR3 is TGTGCCAGCAGTGAGTCGGGGGCTAAGGCAGATACGCAGTATTTT. Amino acid sequence: CASSESGAKADTQYF.

The genes are TRBV2 and TRBJ1-5, with D possibly being TRBD1 (5 bases). The CDR3 runs 14 residues. Trimming stripped 7 bases from V and 2 bases from J, with 12 bases between. Germline CDR1 is SNHLY and CDR2 is FYNNEI. CDR3 sequence reads: CASKADSGNQPQHF. The CDR3 DNA sequence: TGTGCCAGCAAGGCCGACAGTGGCAATCAGCCCCAGCATTTT.